This is a list of T cell receptor beta chains from one sample in a study of cytomegalovirus exposure and HLA in healthy donors. The method was immunoSEQ multiplex PCR; TCRdb's version includes in-frame clones alone and lacks a portion of them. The sample contains 100,000 to 120,000 clones, more than 80% of which appear only once. The sample taken for sequencing was PBMCs. The receptor source for this set is a man between 18 and 35 years old in good health and CMV-seronegative. CDR3s include the opening cysteine and the closing phenylalanine or tryptophan. Each record gives: CDR3 length, V gene, clone size, J gene, D gene, CDR3 DNA, CDR3 protein. The D gene is left open where the match is weak. Expanded clones are given a class, and other clones once, few, many or no size at all.

len: 18
v_gene: TRBV11-1
abundance: NA
j_gene: TRBJ2-1
d_gene: TRBD2
CDR3nt: TGTGCCAGCAGCTTACTCAACCCAGCGGGGCCGTCCAGCGAAAGGCAGTTCTTC
CDR3aa: CASSLLNPAGPSSERQFF

len: 15
v_gene: TRBV7-3
abundance: NA
j_gene: TRBJ2-5
d_gene: NA
CDR3nt: TGTGCCAGCAGCTTAACGGCAGGGATCTATGAGACCCAGTACTTC
CDR3aa: CASSLTAGIYETQYF

len: 12
v_gene: TRBV9
abundance: once
j_gene: TRBJ1-3
d_gene: NA
CDR3nt: TGTGCCAGCAGCATGACAGTGGACACCATATATTTT
CDR3aa: CASSMTVDTIYF

len: 17
v_gene: TRBV28
abundance: NA
j_gene: TRBJ1-3
d_gene: NA
CDR3nt: TGTGCCAGCAGTTTACTGATAGGGGGAAGCTCTGGAAACACCATATATTTT
CDR3aa: CASSLLIGGSSGNTIYF

len: 14
v_gene: TRBV5-1
abundance: few
j_gene: TRBJ2-5
d_gene: NA
CDR3nt: TGCGCCAGCTCCCAGACAGTTCCCCAAGAGACCCAGTACTTC
CDR3aa: CASSQTVPQETQYF

len: 13
v_gene: TRBV27
abundance: NA
j_gene: TRBJ2-3
d_gene: NA
CDR3nt: TGTGCCAGCAGTTTCCAGTACACAGATACGCAGTATTTT
CDR3aa: CASSFQYTDTQYF

len: 12
v_gene: TRBV10-2
abundance: NA
j_gene: TRBJ2-5
d_gene: TRBD2
CDR3nt: TGCGCCAGCAACAGCGGGAGCGAGACCCAGTACTTC
CDR3aa: CASNSGSETQYF

len: 15
v_gene: TRBV6-5
abundance: NA
j_gene: TRBJ1-1
d_gene: NA
CDR3nt: TGTGCCAGCAGCTCCCTAAGTAAAGTGAACACTGAAGCTTTCTTT
CDR3aa: CASSSLSKVNTEAFF

len: 11
v_gene: TRBV2
abundance: NA
j_gene: TRBJ2-3
d_gene: NA
CDR3nt: TGTGCCAGCATAAGAGTGGATACGCAGTATTTT
CDR3aa: CASIRVDTQYF

len: 18
v_gene: TRBV9
abundance: NA
j_gene: TRBJ2-7
d_gene: TRBD1
CDR3nt: TGTGCCAGCAGCGTAGAGGGTGGGCAGACAGGGTTAGGAGTCGAGCAGTACTTC
CDR3aa: CASSVEGGQTGLGVEQYF

len: 13
v_gene: TRBV27
abundance: NA
j_gene: TRBJ2-7
d_gene: NA
CDR3nt: TGTGCCAGCACCCCTTGGGAGGGGGGGGAGCAGTACTTC
CDR3aa: CASTPWEGGEQYF

len: 16
v_gene: TRBV5-1
abundance: NA
j_gene: TRBJ2-7
d_gene: NA
CDR3nt: TGCGCCAGCAGCTTAACCCCCCACAATATCTCCTACGAGCAGTACTTC
CDR3aa: CASSLTPHNISYEQYF

len: 12
v_gene: TRBV6-6
abundance: few
j_gene: TRBJ2-7
d_gene: NA
CDR3nt: TGTGCCAGCAGGCAGGCGCTCTACGAGCAGTACTTC
CDR3aa: CASRQALYEQYF

len: 14
v_gene: TRBV10-1
abundance: NA
j_gene: TRBJ2-1
d_gene: NA
CDR3nt: TGCGCCAGCAGTGCCAGCGGGTACTACAATGAGCAGTTCTTC
CDR3aa: CASSASGYYNEQFF

len: 13
v_gene: TRBV7-9
abundance: NA
j_gene: TRBJ1-1
d_gene: NA
CDR3nt: TGTGCCAGCAGCCCGGAGACAGGCACTGAAGCTTTCTTT
CDR3aa: CASSPETGTEAFF

len: 13
v_gene: TRBV6-1
abundance: few
j_gene: TRBJ2-1
d_gene: NA
CDR3nt: TGTGCCAGCCGGACGGGGGTCTACAATGAGCAGTTCTTC
CDR3aa: CASRTGVYNEQFF

len: 16
v_gene: TRBV7-6
abundance: NA
j_gene: TRBJ2-3
d_gene: NA
CDR3nt: TGTGCCAGCAGCTTATATATGAACGAGATCACAGATACGCAGTATTTT
CDR3aa: CASSLYMNEITDTQYF

len: 16
v_gene: TRBV5-6
abundance: NA
j_gene: TRBJ1-5
d_gene: TRBD1
CDR3nt: TGTGCCAGCAGTCGGTACGGGACAGGGCGGAATCAGCCCCAGCATTTT
CDR3aa: CASSRYGTGRNQPQHF

len: 13
v_gene: TRBV6-4
abundance: NA
j_gene: TRBJ1-6
d_gene: NA
CDR3nt: TGTGCCAGCAGGGACAGTTTGAGTTCACCCCTCCACTTT
CDR3aa: CASRDSLSSPLHF

len: 13
v_gene: TRBV11-2
abundance: NA
j_gene: TRBJ2-2
d_gene: NA
CDR3nt: TGTGCCAGCAGCTTGGCAGTGGTCGGGGAGCTGTTTTTT
CDR3aa: CASSLAVVGELFF

len: 16
v_gene: TRBV28
abundance: NA
j_gene: TRBJ2-7
d_gene: TRBD2
CDR3nt: TGTGCCAGCAGGGAATCACTAGCGGGAGCATTCTACGAGCAGTACTTC
CDR3aa: CASRESLAGAFYEQYF

len: 12
v_gene: TRBV5-4
abundance: once
j_gene: TRBJ2-5
d_gene: NA
CDR3nt: TGTGCCAGCACCTCTGGTTCGGGGGCCCAGTACTTC
CDR3aa: CASTSGSGAQYF

len: 13
v_gene: TRBV19
abundance: NA
j_gene: TRBJ1-1
d_gene: NA
CDR3nt: TGTGCCAGTGCTTGGACAAGGAACACTGAAGCTTTCTTT
CDR3aa: CASAWTRNTEAFF

len: 15
v_gene: TRBV4-3
abundance: NA
j_gene: TRBJ2-7
d_gene: NA
CDR3nt: TGCGCCAGCAGCCAAGGCGGGGGCCTACCCTACGAGCAGTACTTC
CDR3aa: CASSQGGGLPYEQYF

len: 13
v_gene: TRBV6-5
abundance: NA
j_gene: TRBJ1-3
d_gene: NA
CDR3nt: TGTGCCAGCAGTGAACGGCAGGTTCACACCATATATTTT
CDR3aa: CASSERQVHTIYF

len: 13
v_gene: TRBV6-5
abundance: NA
j_gene: TRBJ2-1
d_gene: TRBD1
CDR3nt: TGTGCCAGCAGTTATACAGGGGGCAATGAGCAGTTCTTC
CDR3aa: CASSYTGGNEQFF

len: 14
v_gene: TRBV4-3
abundance: NA
j_gene: TRBJ1-1
d_gene: NA
CDR3nt: TGCGCCAGCAGCCAAGTGACAGGGAACACTGAAGCTTTCTTT
CDR3aa: CASSQVTGNTEAFF

len: 13
v_gene: TRBV4-1
abundance: NA
j_gene: TRBJ2-7
d_gene: NA
CDR3nt: TGCGCCAGCAGCCAAGATCCTAAAACTGTGCAGTACTTC
CDR3aa: CASSQDPKTVQYF

len: 15
v_gene: TRBV6-5
abundance: NA
j_gene: TRBJ2-1
d_gene: TRBD2
CDR3nt: TGTGCCAGCAGTTTACGGGAGGGGGTATACAATGAGCAGTTCTTC
CDR3aa: CASSLREGVYNEQFF

len: 14
v_gene: TRBV27
abundance: NA
j_gene: TRBJ2-1
d_gene: TRBD2
CDR3nt: TGTGCCAACGACGTTAGCGGGAGGGCCGGTGAGCAGTTCTTC
CDR3aa: CANDVSGRAGEQFF

len: 14
v_gene: TRBV29-1
abundance: few
j_gene: TRBJ2-1
d_gene: TRBD2
CDR3nt: TGCAGCGTTGAAGATCGGCTAGCGGGAGATGAGCAGTTCTTC
CDR3aa: CSVEDRLAGDEQFF

len: 14
v_gene: TRBV6-5
abundance: NA
j_gene: TRBJ2-7
d_gene: TRBD1
CDR3nt: TGTGCCAGCAGCTTCGGGACAGGGGGCTACGAGCAGTACTTC
CDR3aa: CASSFGTGGYEQYF

len: 12
v_gene: TRBV5-1
abundance: NA
j_gene: TRBJ1-1
d_gene: NA
CDR3nt: TGCGCCAGCAGCTTGGGGCAGGGCCCGGCTTTCTTT
CDR3aa: CASSLGQGPAFF

len: 15
v_gene: TRBV7-9
abundance: NA
j_gene: TRBJ2-2
d_gene: TRBD2
CDR3nt: TGTGCCAGCATCTTAGCGGGGCAGAACACCGGGGAGCTGTTTTTT
CDR3aa: CASILAGQNTGELFF

len: 15
v_gene: TRBV7-2
abundance: NA
j_gene: TRBJ2-7
d_gene: TRBD2
CDR3nt: TGTGCCAGCAGCTTAGTGTCCTCGCGGGAGGACGAGCAGTACTTC
CDR3aa: CASSLVSSREDEQYF

len: 14
v_gene: TRBV6-6
abundance: NA
j_gene: TRBJ1-2
d_gene: NA
CDR3nt: TGTGCCAGCAGTCTCGGGCCCAAGGGGGATGGCTACACCTTC
CDR3aa: CASSLGPKGDGYTF

len: 14
v_gene: TRBV6-1
abundance: once
j_gene: TRBJ1-1
d_gene: NA
CDR3nt: TGTGCCAGCAGTGAGTCAGGGGCACCCTCAAAAGCTTTCTTT
CDR3aa: CASSESGAPSKAFF

len: 20
v_gene: TRBV4-3
abundance: NA
j_gene: TRBJ2-5
d_gene: TRBD2
CDR3nt: TGCGCCAGCAGCCAAGGACGGGCTCCCCCTCTAGCGGCGATCCAAGAGACCCAGTACTTC
CDR3aa: CASSQGRAPPLAAIQETQYF

len: 13
v_gene: TRBV11-2
abundance: NA
j_gene: TRBJ2-7
d_gene: NA
CDR3nt: TGTGCCAGCAGTAATATACAGGGCTACGAGCAGTACTTC
CDR3aa: CASSNIQGYEQYF

len: 15
v_gene: TRBV21-1
abundance: NA
j_gene: TRBJ1-4
d_gene: NA
CDR3nt: TGTGCCAGCAGCAAGGGGGGGGCAAGAGTGGAAAAACTGTTTTTT
CDR3aa: CASSKGGARVEKLFF

len: 14
v_gene: TRBV6-5
abundance: NA
j_gene: TRBJ2-7
d_gene: TRBD1
CDR3nt: TGTGCCAGCACTAGACAGGGTAGCTCCTACGAGCAGTACTTC
CDR3aa: CASTRQGSSYEQYF

len: 14
v_gene: TRBV11-2
abundance: once
j_gene: TRBJ1-2
d_gene: NA
CDR3nt: TGTGCCAGCAGCTTATTGATTGCAGGGTATGGCTACACCTTC
CDR3aa: CASSLLIAGYGYTF

len: 13
v_gene: TRBV5-5
abundance: NA
j_gene: TRBJ1-2
d_gene: TRBD1
CDR3nt: TGTGCCAGCAGCCCCACAGGGGGCTATCGCTACACCTTC
CDR3aa: CASSPTGGYRYTF

len: 18
v_gene: TRBV7-9
abundance: NA
j_gene: TRBJ2-1
d_gene: TRBD2
CDR3nt: TGTGCCAGCAGCTTAGCAAAAGCGGGAGGTTCCTCCTACAATGAGCAGTTCTTC
CDR3aa: CASSLAKAGGSSYNEQFF

len: 15
v_gene: TRBV6-5
abundance: NA
j_gene: TRBJ1-2
d_gene: TRBD1
CDR3nt: TGTGCCAGCAATCCGGCCGGGACAGGCAACTATGGCTACACCTTC
CDR3aa: CASNPAGTGNYGYTF

len: 13
v_gene: TRBV7-2
abundance: NA
j_gene: TRBJ1-1
d_gene: NA
CDR3nt: TGTGCCAGCAGCTCCAATTCGGTCACTGAAGCTTTCTTT
CDR3aa: CASSSNSVTEAFF

len: 13
v_gene: TRBV5-1
abundance: NA
j_gene: TRBJ1-1
d_gene: NA
CDR3nt: TGCGCCAGCAGCTTTGCGGGTAGCACTGAAGCTTTCTTT
CDR3aa: CASSFAGSTEAFF

len: 15
v_gene: TRBV5-1
abundance: NA
j_gene: TRBJ2-7
d_gene: TRBD1
CDR3nt: TGCGCCAGCAGCTTGCCCCCGACAGGGGCCTACGAGCAGTACTTC
CDR3aa: CASSLPPTGAYEQYF

len: 15
v_gene: TRBV9
abundance: NA
j_gene: TRBJ2-1
d_gene: TRBD2
CDR3nt: TGTGCCAGCAGCGCTAGCGGGAGGGCCGGGAATGAGCAGTTCTTC
CDR3aa: CASSASGRAGNEQFF

len: 14
v_gene: TRBV27
abundance: NA
j_gene: TRBJ2-1
d_gene: NA
CDR3nt: TGTGCCAGCAGTTGGGACTCCCCCCCCGGGGAGCAGTTCTTC
CDR3aa: CASSWDSPPGEQFF